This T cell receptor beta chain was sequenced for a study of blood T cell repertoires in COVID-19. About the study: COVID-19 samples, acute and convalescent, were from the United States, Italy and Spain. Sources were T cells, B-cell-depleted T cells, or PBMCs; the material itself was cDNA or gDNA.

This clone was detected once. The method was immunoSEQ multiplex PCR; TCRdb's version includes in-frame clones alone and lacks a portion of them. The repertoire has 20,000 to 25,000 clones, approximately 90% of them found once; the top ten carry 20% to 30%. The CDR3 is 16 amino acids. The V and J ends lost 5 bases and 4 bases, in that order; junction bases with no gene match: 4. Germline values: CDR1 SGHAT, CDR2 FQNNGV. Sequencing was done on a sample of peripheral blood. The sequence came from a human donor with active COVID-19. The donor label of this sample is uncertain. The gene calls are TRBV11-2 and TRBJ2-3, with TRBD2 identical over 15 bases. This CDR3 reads CASSRTSGGAADTQYF. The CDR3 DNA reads TGTGCCAGCAGCCGGACTAGCGGGGGGGCGGCAGATACGCAGTATTTT.